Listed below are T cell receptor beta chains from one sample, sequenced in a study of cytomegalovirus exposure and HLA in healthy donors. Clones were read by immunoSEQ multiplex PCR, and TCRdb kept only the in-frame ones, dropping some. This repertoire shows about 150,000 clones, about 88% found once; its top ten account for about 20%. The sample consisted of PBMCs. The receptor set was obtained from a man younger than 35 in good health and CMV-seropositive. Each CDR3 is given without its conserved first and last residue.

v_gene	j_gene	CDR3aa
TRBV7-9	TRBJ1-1	ASSRRMNTEAF
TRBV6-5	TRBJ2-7	ASSFGTSDYEQY
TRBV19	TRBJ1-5	ASSIAEGAENQPQH
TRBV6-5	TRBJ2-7	ASSSPYEQY
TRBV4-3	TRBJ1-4	ASSQGSGLGEKLF
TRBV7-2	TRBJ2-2	ASSPRGGRGELF
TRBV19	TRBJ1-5	ASSLLQWLGNQPQH
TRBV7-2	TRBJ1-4	ASSRGSTNEKLF
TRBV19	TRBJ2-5	ASSIAVFGTQY
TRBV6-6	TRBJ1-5	ASSPPDRVQPQH
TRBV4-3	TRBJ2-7	ASSHSISTGAGEQY
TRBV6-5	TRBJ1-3	ASSYSGSRNTIY
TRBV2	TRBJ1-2	ASSERTAYGYT
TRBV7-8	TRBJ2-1	ASSPWDTEGSHEQF
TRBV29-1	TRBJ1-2	SVEGGSNYGYT
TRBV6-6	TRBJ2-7	ASSSRTSGTYEQY
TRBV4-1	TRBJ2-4	ASSQGDGPRGNIQY
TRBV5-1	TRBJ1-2	ASTGTGVGYT
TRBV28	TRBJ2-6	ASSLVRDWLSGANVLT
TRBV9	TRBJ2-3	ASSPRLAGGAGTQY
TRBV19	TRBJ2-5	ASSGPRGGLETQY
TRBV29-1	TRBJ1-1	SASSRDRDTEAF
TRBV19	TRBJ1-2	ASSISGQGYGYT
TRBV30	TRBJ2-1	AWSAGTSGRNEQF
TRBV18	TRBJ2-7	ASSAAQPGIYEQY
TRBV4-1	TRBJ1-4	ASSQDRGGEKLF
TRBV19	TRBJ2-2	ASSDQGGSRAGELF
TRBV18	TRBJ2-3	ASYRTSSTDTQY
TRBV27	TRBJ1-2	ASSLLTGGEGGYT
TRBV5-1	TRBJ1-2	ASSLRGQGDGYT
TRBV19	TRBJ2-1	ASSGQESSYNEQF
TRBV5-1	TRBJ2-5	ASSLAVGGETQY
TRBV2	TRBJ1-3	ASSGGDGNTIY
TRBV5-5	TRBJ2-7	ASGINRGLYEQY
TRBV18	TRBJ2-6	ASSLRGVSGANVLT
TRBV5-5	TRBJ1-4	ASSYISTNEKLF
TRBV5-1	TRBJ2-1	ASSWGSGLRNEQF
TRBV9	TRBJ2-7	ASSPRRGATYEQY
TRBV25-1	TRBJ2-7	ASFKGGPRPYEQY
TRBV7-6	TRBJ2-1	ASSSRMGQGENEQF
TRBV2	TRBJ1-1	ASSEGEAEAF